This is a list of T cell receptor beta chains from one sample in a study of cytomegalovirus exposure and HLA in healthy donors. The data were produced by immunoSEQ multiplex PCR, yet TCRdb's version contains in-frame clones alone and is incomplete. Among 100,000 to 150,000 clones listed, about nine tenths were seen once. The sample taken for sequencing was PBMCs. Receptors were obtained from a woman under 30 in good health and CMV-seronegative. Both conserved end residues are part of each CDR3. A D gene is named only where the DNA matches it firmly. Clone sizes are given selectively: once, few, many, or a class where the clone is expanded.

>TRBJ2-7|NA|NA|TRBV29-1
CSVTTGISYEQYF
TGCAGCGTTACGACAGGAATTTCCTACGAGCAGTACTTC
>TRBJ2-7|NA|NA|TRBV7-2
CASSSFWDSSSYEQYF
TGTGCCAGCAGCTCCTTTTGGGACTCGAGCTCCTACGAGCAGTACTTC
>TRBJ1-1|NA|NA|TRBV19
CASSITGSTEAFF
TGTGCCAGTAGTATTACAGGTAGCACTGAAGCTTTCTTT
>TRBJ2-5|TRBD2|NA|TRBV5-6
CASSLFSGGEETQYF
TGTGCCAGCAGCTTGTTTTCGGGAGGGGAAGAGACCCAGTACTTC
>TRBJ2-7|TRBD1|NA|TRBV19
CASSPLGQPSYEQYF
TGTGCCAGTAGTCCCCTGGGACAGCCTTCCTACGAGCAGTACTTC
>TRBJ2-3|TRBD2|once|TRBV10-1
CASSETSGPQIFSDTQYF
TGCGCCAGCAGTGAGACTAGCGGACCCCAGATTTTTTCAGATACGCAGTATTTT
>TRBJ1-5|NA|NA|TRBV7-6
CASSLATGWNQPQHF
TGTGCCAGCAGCTTAGCTACAGGGTGGAATCAGCCCCAGCATTTT
>TRBJ2-1|NA|NA|TRBV19
CASSIADGDSYNEQFF
TGTGCCAGTAGTATAGCGGACGGGGATTCCTACAATGAGCAGTTCTTC
>TRBJ2-7|TRBD2|NA|TRBV7-9
CASSRIAGGNEQYF
TGTGCCAGCAGTCGTATTGCGGGAGGCAACGAGCAGTACTTC
>TRBJ2-3|TRBD1|NA|TRBV5-4
CASSTLGGVTDTQYF
TGTGCCAGCAGCACGCTAGGGGGCGTAACAGATACGCAGTATTTT
>TRBJ2-1|NA|NA|TRBV5-5
CASNNGLAKQFF
TGTGCCAGCAATAACGGTCTAGCAAAGCAGTTCTTC
>TRBJ1-5|TRBD1|NA|TRBV9
CASSVDSPWDRGLYNQPQHF
TGTGCCAGCAGCGTAGACTCCCCCTGGGACAGGGGGCTATACAATCAGCCCCAGCATTTT
>TRBJ2-7|NA|NA|TRBV28
CASSFGAQDEQYF
TGTGCCAGCAGTTTTGGGGCTCAGGACGAGCAGTACTTC
>TRBJ2-7|TRBD2|NA|TRBV11-2
CASRLTSGSYEQYF
TGTGCCAGCAGGCTGACTAGCGGGAGCTACGAGCAGTACTTC
>TRBJ2-7|TRBD2|NA|TRBV5-8
CATQDRGGLAGSYEQYF
TGTGCCACCCAGGACAGGGGGGGACTAGCGGGTTCCTACGAGCAGTACTTC
>TRBJ2-3|TRBD1|NA|TRBV15
CATSRIAGTGADTQYF
TGTGCCACCAGCAGGATCGCCGGGACAGGGGCCGATACGCAGTATTTT
>TRBJ1-1|NA|few|TRBV6-6
CASSYSGAQAFF
TGTGCCAGCAGTTACTCGGGGGCGCAAGCTTTCTTT
>TRBJ2-7|TRBD2|NA|TRBV9
CASSMGLAAYEQYF
TGTGCCAGCAGCATGGGACTAGCGGCCTACGAGCAGTACTTC
>TRBJ2-1|NA|NA|TRBV11-3
CASSLNGVAVTSSYNEQFF
TGTGCCAGCAGCTTAAATGGAGTAGCGGTCACGTCCTCCTACAATGAGCAGTTCTTC
>TRBJ2-7|NA|NA|TRBV27
CASRDRGEQYF
TGTGCCAGCAGGGACCGGGGTGAGCAGTACTTC
>TRBJ2-1|TRBD2|NA|TRBV7-9
CASRRRLAGVQDEQFF
TGTGCCAGCAGACGCAGACTAGCGGGAGTTCAGGATGAGCAGTTCTTC
>TRBJ2-3|TRBD2|NA|TRBV9
CASSTNPGLAAPDTQYF
TGTGCCAGCAGCACCAACCCCGGACTAGCGGCCCCGGATACGCAGTATTTT
>TRBJ2-1|TRBD2|once|TRBV7-9
CASSLGTSGSWSYNEQFF
TGTGCCAGCAGCTTAGGGACTAGCGGGAGTTGGTCCTACAATGAGCAGTTCTTC
>TRBJ2-7|NA|NA|TRBV20-1
CSPTVGYF
TGCAGTCCAACAGTGGGGTACTTC
>TRBJ1-5|NA|NA|TRBV28
CASSPPGRQPQHF
TGTGCCAGCAGTCCTCCAGGGCGACAGCCCCAGCATTTT
>TRBJ1-4|NA|NA|TRBV28
CASSIYSSTNEKLFF
TGTGCCAGCAGTATATACAGTTCAACTAATGAAAAACTGTTTTTT
>TRBJ2-3|TRBD2|NA|TRBV13
CASSPSGSRTDTQYF
TGTGCCAGCAGCCCCAGCGGGAGTCGTACAGATACGCAGTATTTT
>TRBJ2-7|TRBD1|NA|TRBV6-5
CASSKQQGNYEQYF
TGTGCCAGCAGTAAACAACAGGGGAACTACGAGCAGTACTTC
>TRBJ2-1|TRBD1|NA|TRBV7-2
CASSLGPGGQGEQFF
TGTGCCAGCAGCTTAGGGCCAGGGGGCCAAGGTGAGCAGTTCTTC
>TRBJ1-2|NA|NA|TRBV5-4
CASSLGGRVYGYTF
TGTGCCAGCAGCTTGGGAGGGCGGGTCTATGGCTACACCTTC
>TRBJ2-1|TRBD2|NA|TRBV4-1
CASSQPGTRAYNEQFF
TGCGCCAGCAGCCAACCCGGGACTAGAGCCTACAATGAGCAGTTCTTC
>TRBJ2-5|NA|NA|TRBV15
CATSRAGVQETQYF
TGTGCCACCAGCAGAGCCGGGGTCCAAGAGACCCAGTACTTC
>TRBJ2-7|TRBD2|NA|TRBV5-5
CASSLVWPSGSDEQYF
TGTGCCAGCAGCTTGGTGTGGCCTAGCGGGAGTGACGAGCAGTACTTC
>TRBJ1-3|NA|NA|TRBV4-1
CASSQDRSSGNTIYF
TGCGCCAGCAGCCAAGATAGGAGCTCTGGAAACACCATATATTTT
>TRBJ2-1|NA|NA|TRBV9
CASSVAGNNEQFF
TGTGCCAGCAGCGTAGCGGGGAACAATGAGCAGTTCTTC
>TRBJ2-2|TRBD2|NA|TRBV18
CASSLGLAENTGELFF
TGTGCCAGCTCACTCGGACTAGCGGAGAACACCGGGGAGCTGTTTTTT
>TRBJ2-2|NA|NA|TRBV28
CASTVLVPYTGELFF
TGTGCCAGCACAGTATTGGTCCCGTACACCGGGGAGCTGTTTTTT
>TRBJ2-5|NA|few|TRBV6-5
CAVGEKETQYF
TGTGCCGTCGGGGAGAAAGAGACCCAGTACTTC
>TRBJ2-4|TRBD2|NA|TRBV6-1
CASSDLAGDSVAKNIQYF
TGTGCCAGCAGTGACCTAGCGGGAGATTCTGTAGCCAAAAACATTCAGTACTTC
>TRBJ2-1|TRBD2|NA|TRBV4-1
CASSQPPGTSHHEQFF
TGCGCCAGCAGCCAACCCCCCGGGACTAGCCACCATGAGCAGTTCTTC
>TRBJ2-7|TRBD2|NA|TRBV6-5
CASSPPSGRINEQYF
TGTGCCAGCAGCCCCCCTAGCGGGAGAATTAACGAGCAGTACTTC
>TRBJ2-1|NA|few|TRBV7-3
CASSEGNGNNEQFF
TGTGCCAGCTCCGAGGGAAACGGAAACAATGAGCAGTTCTTC
>TRBJ2-7|TRBD2|NA|TRBV5-8
CASSGGTSVEQYF
TGTGCCAGCAGCGGCGGGACTAGCGTCGAGCAGTACTTC
>TRBJ1-5|NA|NA|TRBV30
CAWSRRINQPQHF
TGTGCCTGGAGTAGGCGGATCAATCAGCCCCAGCATTTT
>TRBJ1-1|NA|few|TRBV29-1
CSVDTVTNTEAFF
TGCAGCGTTGACACTGTGACAAACACTGAAGCTTTCTTT
>TRBJ2-2|TRBD2|NA|TRBV5-1
CASTPTGTIFTSGELFF
TGCGCCAGCACCCCGACCGGGACTATCTTCACCTCCGGGGAGCTGTTTTTT